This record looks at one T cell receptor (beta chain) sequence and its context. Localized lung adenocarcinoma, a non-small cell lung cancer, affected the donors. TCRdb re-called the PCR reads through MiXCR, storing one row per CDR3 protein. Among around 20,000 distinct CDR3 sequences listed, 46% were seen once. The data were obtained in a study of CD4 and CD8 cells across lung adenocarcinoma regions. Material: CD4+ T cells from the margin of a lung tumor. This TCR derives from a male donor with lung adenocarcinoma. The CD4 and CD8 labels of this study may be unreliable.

This chain's CDR3 is CASSYSIGTGEAFF. CDR3 nucleotide sequence: TGTGCCAGCAGTTACTCGATAGGGACGGGTGAAGCTTTCTTT. The chain recombines TRBV6-5 with TRBJ1-1, with D perhaps matching TRBD1 (5 bases). Deletions cut 0 bases from V and 7 bases from J, with 12 bases between. The CDR3 loop spans 14 amino acids. Germline V gene sequence: CDR1 MNHEY, CDR2 SVGAGI.